The entry below describes one T cell receptor (beta chain). The entry originates in a study of T cells in Graves' hyperthyroidism and ophthalmopathy. Germline V CDR1 and CDR2: DFQATT, SNEGSKA (reference sequence). V lost 3 bases and J 5 bases, leaving 13 bases between the germline ends. The CDR3 totals 13 residues. RNA transcripts were the template for amplifying TCR beta CDR3 regions. A set of HTBI primers served as the primers for a first-round RT-PCR of the TCR CDR3. MiXCR, applied by TCRdb to the multiplex PCR reads, yields one record per CDR3 protein. The repertoire holds around 440,000 distinct CDR3 sequences, with 15% to 18% as singletons.

Sequencing was carried out using blood. This chain connects TRBV20-1 to TRBJ2-5; possibly TRBD2 for D (7 bases). This clonotype was obtained from a woman aged 18-29 years with Graves' hyperthyroidism. Here the CDR3 DNA reads TGCAGTGCTAGTTCGGGGGGCGGGGAGACCCAGTACTTC. It codes for CSASSGGGETQYF.